This T cell receptor (beta chain) was observed in a study of shared clonotypes between healthy human individuals. The J segment lost 3 bases and the V segment lost 0 bases, leaving 1 base of the junction unmatched. This CDR3 is built from 14 residues. Looked up from germline, CDR1 is SGDLS and CDR2 is YYNGEE. Comments on this clone: The same CDR3 can be traced to other DNA sequences in this sample.

Profiling relied on immunoSEQ multiplex PCR, and the TCRdb table lists in-frame clones only, not all of them. The sample has some 900,000 clones, approximately 80% seen once. V and J are TRBV9 and TRBJ2-5; 8 nucleotides match TRBD2. The clonotype was recovered from a man aged 18-30 years in good health. What was sequenced was memory CD4+ T cells sorted from blood. Stated subset: CD45RA-negative fraction. The CDR3 DNA reads as TGTGCCAGCAGCGTAGGAGCGGGAGAAGAGACCCAGTACTTC. Residues: CASSVGAGEETQYF.